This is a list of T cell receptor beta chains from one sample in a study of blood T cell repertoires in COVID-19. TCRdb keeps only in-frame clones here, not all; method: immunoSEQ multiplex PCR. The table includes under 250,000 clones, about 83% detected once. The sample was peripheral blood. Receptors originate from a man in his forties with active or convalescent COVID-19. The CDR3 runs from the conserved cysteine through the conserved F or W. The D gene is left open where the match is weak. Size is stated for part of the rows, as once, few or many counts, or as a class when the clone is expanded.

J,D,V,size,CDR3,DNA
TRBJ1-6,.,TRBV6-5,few,CASSGGGNSPLHF,TGTGCCAGCAGCGGGGGGGGCAACTCACCCCTCCACTTT
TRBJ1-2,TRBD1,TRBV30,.,CAWAQDRLIYGYTF,TGTGCCTGGGCCCAGGACAGGCTAATCTATGGCTACACCTTC
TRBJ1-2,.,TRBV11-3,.,CASSLGAGKGYTF,TGTGCCAGCAGCTTAGGGGCAGGGAAGGGCTACACCTTC
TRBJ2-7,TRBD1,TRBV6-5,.,CASITDRSSYEQYF,TGTGCCAGCATCACGGACAGGAGCTCCTACGAGCAGTACTTC
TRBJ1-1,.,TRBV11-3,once,CASSPMVWGGRTEAFF,TGTGCCAGCAGCCCCATGGTTTGGGGGGGGAGAACTGAAGCTTTCTTT
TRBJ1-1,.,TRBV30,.,CAWSRDSKGPAFF,TGTGCCTGGAGCCGGGACTCTAAAGGTCCAGCTTTCTTT
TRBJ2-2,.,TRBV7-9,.,CASSRWRASTGELFF,TGTGCCAGCAGCCGGTGGAGGGCCTCTACCGGGGAGCTGTTTTTT
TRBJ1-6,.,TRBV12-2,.,CASQGFYNSPLHF,TGTGCAAGTCAGGGGTTCTATAATTCACCCCTCCACTTT
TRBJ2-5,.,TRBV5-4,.,CASSSEAETQYF,TGTGCCAGCAGCTCTGAAGCTGAGACCCAGTACTTC
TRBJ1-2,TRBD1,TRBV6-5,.,CASNRQGGYGYTF,TGTGCCAGCAACCGACAGGGGGGCTATGGCTACACCTTC
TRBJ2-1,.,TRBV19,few,CASSRDGGVGEQFF,TGTGCCAGTAGTAGGGACGGGGGAGTGGGTGAGCAGTTCTTC
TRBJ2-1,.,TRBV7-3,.,CASSIGGTSYNEQFF,TGTGCCAGCAGCATAGGGGGAACCTCCTACAATGAGCAGTTCTTC
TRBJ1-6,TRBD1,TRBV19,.,CASSTQQGASPLHF,TGTGCCAGTAGTACTCAGCAGGGGGCTTCACCCCTCCACTTT
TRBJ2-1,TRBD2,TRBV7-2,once,CASSLGSSSGGRKQFF,TGTGCCAGCAGCTTAGGGTCGTCTAGCGGGGGACGTAAGCAGTTCTTC
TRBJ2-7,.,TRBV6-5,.,CASSYSTGEQYF,TGTGCCAGCAGTTACTCGACGGGGGAGCAGTACTTC
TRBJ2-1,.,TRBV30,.,CAWSPGMFYNEQFF,TGTGCCTGGAGTCCGGGGATGTTCTACAATGAGCAGTTCTTC
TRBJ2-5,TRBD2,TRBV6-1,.,CASSEDGGARGFFQYF,TGTGCCAGCAGTGAAGACGGGGGGGCGCGTGGATTCTTCCAGTACTTC
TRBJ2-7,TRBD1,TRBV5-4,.,CASSLQGAYEQYF,TGTGCCAGCAGCCTGCAGGGGGCTTACGAGCAGTACTTC
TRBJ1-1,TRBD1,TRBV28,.,CASSRAGGRTEAFF,TGTGCCAGCAGTCGGGCAGGGGGTCGGACTGAAGCTTTCTTT
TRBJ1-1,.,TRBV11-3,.,CASSLARGLNTEAFF,TGTGCCAGCAGCTTAGCGCGGGGTCTGAACACTGAAGCTTTCTTT
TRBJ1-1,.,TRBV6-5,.,CASSRDRMNTEAFF,TGTGCCAGCAGTCGAGACAGAATGAACACTGAAGCTTTCTTT
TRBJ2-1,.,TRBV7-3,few,CASSPWAGAQYNEQFF,TGTGCCAGCAGCCCCTGGGCAGGGGCACAATACAATGAGCAGTTCTTC
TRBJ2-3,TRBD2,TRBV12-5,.,CASGLGLAGGTQYF,TGTGCTAGTGGTTTGGGACTAGCGGGAGGCACGCAGTATTTT
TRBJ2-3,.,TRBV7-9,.,CASSRSAYSRDTQYF,TGTGCCAGCAGCCGTTCAGCGTACTCAAGGGATACGCAGTATTTT
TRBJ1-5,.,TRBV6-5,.,CASTSRGGSNQPQHF,TGTGCCAGCACGTCTCGGGGGGGTAGCAATCAGCCCCAGCATTTT
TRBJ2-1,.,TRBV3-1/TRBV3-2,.,CASSQERREQFF,TGTGCCAGCAGCCAAGAGAGGCGAGAGCAGTTCTTC
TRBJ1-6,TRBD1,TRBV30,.,CAWRRPDRDHNSPLHF,TGTGCCTGGAGAAGACCGGACAGGGACCATAATTCACCCCTCCACTTT
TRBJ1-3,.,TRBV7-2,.,CASSLSASSGNTIYF,TGTGCCAGCAGCTTATCCGCTAGCTCTGGAAACACCATATATTTT
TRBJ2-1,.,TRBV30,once,CAWSKPLQGWKFF,TGTGCCTGGAGTAAACCTTTACAGGGTTGGAAGTTCTTC
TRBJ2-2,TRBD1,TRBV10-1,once,CATRQGSNTGELFF,TGCGCCACCCGACAGGGGTCGAACACCGGGGAGCTGTTTTTT
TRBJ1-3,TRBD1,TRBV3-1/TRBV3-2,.,CASSPTGQGGNTIYF,TGTGCCAGCAGCCCGACAGGACAGGGCGGAAACACCATATATTTT
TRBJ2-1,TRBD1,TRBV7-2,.,CASTIRPGQGSYNEQFF,TGTGCCAGCACCATTCGACCGGGACAGGGGTCCTACAATGAGCAGTTCTTC
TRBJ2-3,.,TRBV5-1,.,CASSFRDKDTQYF,TGCGCCAGCAGCTTTAGGGACAAAGATACGCAGTATTTT
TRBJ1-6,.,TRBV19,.,CASSMKGGDNSPLHF,TGTGCCAGTAGTATGAAAGGGGGGGATAATTCACCCCTCCACTTT
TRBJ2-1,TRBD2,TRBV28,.,CASSPPGLAGRDEQFF,TGTGCCAGCAGTCCTCCGGGACTAGCGGGAAGGGATGAGCAGTTCTTC
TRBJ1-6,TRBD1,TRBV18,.,CASSGQGPNSPLHF,TGTGCCAGCTCGGGACAGGGGCCTAATTCACCCCTCCACTTT
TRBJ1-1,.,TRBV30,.,CAWRLNTEAFF,TGTGCCTGGCGGTTGAACACTGAAGCTTTCTTT
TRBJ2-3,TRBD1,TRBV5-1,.,CASRDRTETYTDTQYF,TGCGCCAGTAGGGACAGAACAGAGACCTACACAGATACGCAGTATTTT
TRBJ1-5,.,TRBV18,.,CASSPDRSPQHF,TGTGCCAGCTCTCCCGACAGATCGCCCCAGCATTTT
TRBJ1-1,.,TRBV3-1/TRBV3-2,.,CASSQENTHTEAFF,TGTGCCAGCAGCCAAGAAAATACACACACTGAAGCTTTCTTT
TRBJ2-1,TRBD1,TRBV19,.,CASSMAGDRAYNEQFF,TGTGCCAGTAGTATGGCCGGGGACAGGGCCTACAATGAGCAGTTCTTC
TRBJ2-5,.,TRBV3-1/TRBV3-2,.,CASSQDMFASPETQYF,TGTGCCAGCAGCCAAGATATGTTCGCTAGCCCGGAGACCCAGTACTTC